These T cell receptor beta chains were read from a single sample in a study of CD8+CD57+ T cells in acquired aplastic anemia. Using its own MiXCR run on the reads, TCRdb lists one record per CDR3 protein. The top ten hold 3% to 5% of the sample, which has 350,000 to 450,000 distinct CDR3 sequences, 60% to 80% seen once. The sequenced material came from sorted CD4+, CD8+, or CD8+CD57+ T cells (not recorded which) from PBMCs. These receptors all stem from a human donor in good health, serving as a control. Each CDR3 is given with its conserved first and last residue.

>TRBV25-1|TRBJ1-2
CASSASAVDYGYTF
>TRBV6-1|TRBJ2-5
CASSSNSGGAQETQYF
>TRBV20-1|TRBJ2-1
CSASGPQVEQFF
>TRBV2|TRBJ2-2
CASSGVGRGYTGELFF
>TRBV20-1|TRBJ2-5
CSARGGYGQETQYF
>TRBV30|TRBJ1-5
CAWSSIQLGLIPHQHF
>TRBV12-3/TRBV12-4|TRBJ1-4
CASMGLGNTGEKLFF
>TRBV20-1|TRBJ1-4
CSAFGRDANEKLFF
>TRBV7-2|TRBJ2-3
CATRSGTADTQYF
>TRBV7-2|TRBJ2-3
CASSTSLAGLGSDTQYF
>TRBV20-1|TRBJ1-1
CSVGAELGIRTEAFF
>TRBV7-6|TRBJ2-5
CASSSAQHQPTQFF
>TRBV7-2|TRBJ1-6
CASSPPGSPWYFLHF
>TRBV7-6|TRBJ2-3
CASSLGGACAGQRTDTQYF
>TRBV5-1|TRBJ2-2
CASSLAAGYNTGELFF
>TRBV7-8|TRBJ1-1
CASSPGGGAFF
>TRBV10-2|TRBJ1-5
CASSEITGRNEHF
>TRBV6-5|TRBJ1-4
CASRRKTGINEKLFF
>TRBV5-8|TRBJ1-4
CASSLQGSEKLFF
>TRBV14|TRBJ1-2
CAISGDQNYGYTF
>TRBV7-3|TRBJ2-7
CASILEDNGNYEQYF
>TRBV24-1|TRBJ2-7
CATSDNYEQYF
>TRBV15|TRBJ2-5
CATNGGTSGKETQYF
>TRBV2|TRBJ1-2
CASSQDERGESGYTF
>TRBV5-5|TRBJ1-2
CASTTGTGRYGYTF
>TRBV7-8|TRBJ1-1
CASSLLGRGTNEAFF
>TRBV20-1|TRBJ2-1
CSARVPSGGAFEQFF
>TRBV2|TRBJ2-5
CASSPLVQETQYF
>TRBV20-1|TRBJ1-3
CSAWTGATSGNTIYF
>TRBV9|TRBJ2-7
CASSAPTGSVNEQYF
>TRBV5-4|TRBJ1-6
CASSGRRDSPLHF
>TRBV5-1|TRBJ1-2
CASSVRDNTDTF
>TRBV7-2|TRBJ1-4
CASSSRRVDYGYIF
>TRBV9|TRBJ2-1
CASSVVEGSYNEQFF
>TRBV20-1|TRBJ2-3
CSALRPSGTDTQYF
>TRBV10-3|TRBJ2-2
CASRPTGHTGELFF
>TRBV15|TRBJ2-7
CATSRDLSRDRGREQYF
>TRBV7-2|TRBJ2-3
CASRQGLDSPLHYF
>TRBV5-6|TRBJ2-7
CASSLWAEQYF
>TRBV7-9|TRBJ1-1
CASSGPRTGYGAEAFF
>TRBV7-3|TRBJ1-4
CASSARGRGNEKLFF
>TRBV25-1|TRBJ1-1
CASSFRRSYMNAEAFF
>TRBV20-1|TRBJ2-3
CSAELEADTQYF
>TRBV29-1|TRBJ1-1
CSANLIGTGDLTYTEAFF
>TRBV5-1|TRBJ2-1
CASSERDRTINEQFF
>TRBV9|TRBJ1-1
CASSFWTGGQTLFF
>TRBV7-2|TRBJ2-7
CASSYGGYEQNF
>TRBV15|TRBJ1-5
CATSIRVQPQHF
>TRBV19|TRBJ1-1
CASSIHSLNTEAFF
>TRBV5-1|TRBJ2-1
CASSLSHGYGF
>TRBV12-3/TRBV12-4|TRBJ1-1
CASSPGRMNTEAFF
>TRBV30|TRBJ2-2
CAWSVLDIPGELFF
>TRBV5-1|TRBJ2-3
CASRPRREHMQYF
>TRBV12-3/TRBV12-4|TRBJ2-2
CASKDVIVTGELFF
>TRBV30|TRBJ1-2
CAKGQGLYGYTF
>TRBV4-3|TRBJ1-5
CASSQDEKQPQHF
>TRBV5-1|TRBJ1-4
CASSSRTGATNEKLFF